This TCR beta chain was profiled in a study of control samples from healthy donors and cancer patients. CDR1 is SNHLY, CDR2 FYNNEI, per germline. This CDR3 has 12 amino acids. Trimming pared 4 bases from V and 8 bases from J, leaving 11 bases between. This clone appeared a few times. Sequencing was performed with immunoSEQ multiplex PCR; in TCRdb, only in-frame clones are kept and a portion is missing. The sample lists about 170,000 clones, 85% to 90% occurring once. What was sequenced was blood. This clonotype originated in a woman in her 30s in good health. The chain links TRBV2 to TRBJ1-2; D ambiguous. CDR3 coding DNA: TGTGCCAGCAGTGCGCGGTCTGGCGGCTACACCTTC. Residues: CASSARSGGYTF. The full variable domain, in which reference TRBV2 and TRBJ1-2 provide the parts outside the CDR3, is EPEVTQTPSHQVTQMGQEVILRCVPISNHLYFYWYRQILGQKVEFLVSFYNNEISEKSEIFDDQFSVERPDGSNFTLKIRSTKLEDSAMYFCASSARSGGYTFGSGTRLTVV.